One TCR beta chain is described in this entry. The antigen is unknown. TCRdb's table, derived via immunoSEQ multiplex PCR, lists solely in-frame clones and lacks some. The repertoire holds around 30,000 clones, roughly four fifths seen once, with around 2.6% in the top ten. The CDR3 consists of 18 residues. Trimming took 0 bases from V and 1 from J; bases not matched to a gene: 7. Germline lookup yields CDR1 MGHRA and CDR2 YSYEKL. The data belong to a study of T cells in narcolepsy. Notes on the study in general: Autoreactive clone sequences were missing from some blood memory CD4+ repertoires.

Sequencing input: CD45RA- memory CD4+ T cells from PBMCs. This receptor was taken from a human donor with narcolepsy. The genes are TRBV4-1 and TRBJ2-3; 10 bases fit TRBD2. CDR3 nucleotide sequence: TGCGCCAGCAGCCAAGAAGCGCTAGCGGGGGATGGCACAGATACGCAGTATTTT. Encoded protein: CASSQEALAGDGTDTQYF.